Shown below are 26 T cell receptor beta chains from a single sample sequenced in a study of blood T cell repertoires in COVID-19. The method was immunoSEQ multiplex PCR; TCRdb's version includes in-frame clones alone and lacks a portion of them. Of about 75,000 clones in the sample, less than 85% are singletons; the top ten hold 2.6%. The sequenced sample consisted of peripheral blood. These receptor sequences come from a human donor with acute or convalescent COVID-19. The donor label of this sample is uncertain.

This clone was detected once. This chain joins TRBV12-2 and TRBJ1-4; the D call in the table, TRBD1, was not verified against the DNA. TRBV12-2 is deemed a pseudogene. The CDR3 is 18 residues long. The CDR3 is CASRLRLGHPKTNEKLFF. The CDR3 nucleotides are TGTGCAAGTCGCTTAAGATTGGGGCACCCAAAGACTAATGAAAAACTGTTTTTT.

The chain recombines TRBV20-1 with TRBJ2-5; D is undetermined. CDR1 is DFQATT and CDR2 is SNEGSKA in the germline V gene (reference sequence). V lost 2 bases to trimming and J lost 3 bases, with 4 bases between them. This CDR3 comprises 11 residues. The CDR3 coding sequence is TGCAGTGCTAGACCCAAAGAGACCCAGTACTTC. Its translation: CSARPKETQYF.

Comment on this clone: At one end the junction does not follow the germline gene, possibly because of a read error. The chain joins TRBV5-6 to TRBJ2-1, with 7 bases identical to TRBD1. Germline V lookup: CDR1 SGHDT, CDR2 YYEEEE. This CDR3 is built from 15 residues. CDR3 sequence reads: CASSLRQGQYNDQFF. In nucleotides, the CDR3 is TGTGCCAGCAGCTTACGACAGGGCCAGTACAATGATCAGTTCTTC.

In this sample, this clone turned up a few times. The chain has TRBV19 and TRBJ1-2; D gene ambiguous. Germline V gives CDR1 LNHDA, CDR2 SQIVND (reference sequence). The CDR3 sequence is 14 residues long. Trimming left V 7 bases short and J 8 bases short, with 20 bases between. DNA of the CDR3: TGTGCCAGTACCCGACCCGGGAGCACCGACGGCTACACCTTC. This encodes CASTRPGSTDGYTF.

Only one count was recorded for this clone. V is TRBV19 and J is TRBJ2-5; tentatively, D is TRBD2 (5 bases). The CDR3 is 16 residues long. Germline CDR1 reads LNHDA; CDR2 reads SQIVND (reference sequence). Trimming removed 3 bases at V and 0 bases at J, with 14 bases between. CDR3 sequence reads: CASSMRMGGYQETQYF. The CDR3 nucleotides read TGTGCCAGTAGTATGAGGATGGGCGGGTACCAAGAGACCCAGTACTTC. Supplemented by reference TRBV19 and TRBJ2-5, the full variable domain reads DGGITQSPKYLFRKEGQNVTLSCEQNLNHDAMYWYRQDPGQGLRLIYYSQIVNDFQKGDIAEGYSVSREKKESFPLTVTSAQKNPTAFYLCASSMRMGGYQETQYFGPGTRLLVL.

The chain is built from TRBV14 and TRBJ2-3; unclear D gene. The ends were cut back, 0 bases at V and 8 bases at J, with 6 bases in the middle. CDR1 and CDR2 (germline): SGHDN, FVKESK. This CDR3 comprises 12 residues. CDR3 sequence: CASSQDASTQYF. The CDR3 bases are TGTGCCAGCAGCCAAGACGCGAGTACGCAGTATTTT.

J is TRBJ1-3 and V is TRBV4-1; D remains unclear. Germline CDR1 reads MGHRA; CDR2 reads YSYEKL. The CDR3 is 16 residues long. With 0 bases removed from V and 2 bases from J, the gap between germline ends came to 11 bases. The CDR3 DNA sequence: TGCGCCAGCAGCCAAGAGGGCACTCCCGCTGGAAACACCATATATTTT. Protein sequence: CASSQEGTPAGNTIYF.

This chain uses TRBV7-8 with TRBJ2-1, with a possible D match to TRBD2 (5 bases). Germline CDR1 and CDR2: SGHVS and FQNEAQ. V was trimmed by 3 bases and J by 8 bases, leaving 17 bases between them. The CDR3 extends over 15 amino acids. The CDR3 protein is CASSLELRADYEQFF. In DNA form, the CDR3 reads TGTGCCAGCAGCTTGGAACTGAGGGCCGACTATGAGCAGTTCTTC. Complete variable domain (other parts from reference TRBV7-8 and TRBJ2-1): GAGVSQSPRYKVAKRGQDVALRCDPISGHVSLFWYQQALGQGPEFLTYFQNEAQLDKSGLPSDRFFAERPEGSVSTLKIQRTQQEDSAVYLCASSLELRADYEQFFGPGTRLTVL.

This chain uses TRBV28 with TRBJ1-2; D ambiguous. Germline V gene data show CDR1 as MDHEN and CDR2 as SYDVKM. CDR3 size: 13 residues. Trimming left V 5 bases short and J 7 bases short, with 14 bases between. The CDR3 DNA reads TGTGCCAGCAGTCCGGGAGGGTTATCTGGCTACACCTTC. Its translation: CASSPGGLSGYTF.

V is TRBV6-2 or TRBV6-3 and J is TRBJ2-3; D ambiguous. The germline V gene has CDR1 MNHEY and CDR2 SVGEGT. Deletions cut 3 bases from V and 0 bases from J, with 13 bases between. The length of the CDR3 is 16 residues. The CDR3 nucleotides are TGTGCCAGCAGTTATGGTCGGCAGCGCAGCACAGATACGCAGTATTTT. Protein product: CASSYGRQRSTDTQYF.

This sequence joins TRBV6-2 or TRBV6-3 and TRBJ1-1; D uncertain. Trimming pared 3 bases from V and 0 bases from J, leaving 11 bases between. The CDR3 spans 15 residues. Germline CDR1 and CDR2: MNHEY and SVGEGT. Here the CDR3 DNA reads TGTGCCAGCAGTTATGCCACGGTCATGAACACTGAAGCTTTCTTT. Translated: CASSYATVMNTEAFF.

V is TRBV25-1 and J is TRBJ2-3; the D gene is possibly TRBD1 (6 bases). This CDR3 contains 15 residues. The germline gives CDR1 MGHDK, CDR2 SYGVNS. V was cut by 1 base and J by 2 bases, with 10 bases left in between. Here the CDR3 reads CASSESGHYTDTQYF. For the CDR3, the DNA is TGTGCCAGCAGTGAATCGGGACATTACACAGATACGCAGTATTTT.

This clone was recorded once. The V and J genes are TRBV7-2 and TRBJ2-3; 13 bases match TRBD2. Germline CDR1 reads SGHTA; CDR2 reads FQGNSA. The CDR3 loop spans 16 amino acids. The trim removed 6 bases at V and 0 bases at J, leaving 3 bases unmatched. DNA for the CDR3: TGTGCCAGCAGGGGACTAGCGGGGACTAGCACAGATACGCAGTATTTT. Residues: CASRGLAGTSTDTQYF.

The CDR3 coding sequence is TGTGCCAGCAGCTTCAAGGGACAGGAGAACACCGGGGAGCTGTTTTTT. As protein: CASSFKGQENTGELFF. The chain joins TRBV7-7 to TRBJ2-2; 8 positions match TRBD1. Germline V gene data show CDR1 as SSHAT and CDR2 as FNYEAQ (reference sequence). V gave up 3 bases and J gave up 1 base; unmatched junction bases: 4. CDR3 size: 16 residues.

This CDR3 reads CASSYSGDGYTF. The CDR3 DNA reads as TGTGCCAGCAGTTACTCAGGGGATGGCTACACCTTC. The rearrangement links TRBV12-3 or TRBV12-4 to TRBJ1-2; D is perhaps TRBD1 (6 bases). The CDR3 is 12 amino acids. V lost 4 bases to trimming and J lost 6 bases, with 9 bases between them.

This clone was counted a single time. CDR3 bases: TGTGCCTGGAGGGGCCGGACAGGGTCCAAAAACATTCAGTACTTC. It is translated as CAWRGRTGSKNIQYF. The V and J genes are TRBV30 and TRBJ2-4, with 8 nucleotides matching TRBD1. CDR1 is GTSNPN and CDR2 is SVGIG in the germline V gene (reference sequence). The CDR3 consists of 15 residues. J was trimmed by 2 bases and V by 3 bases; bases with no gene match: 6.

This chain connects TRBV6-4 to TRBJ1-1; a weak D match, TRBD1 (5 bases). Deletions cut 3 bases from V and 0 bases from J, with 8 bases between. CDR1 and CDR2 from the germline V gene are MRHNA and SNTAGT. The CDR3 has 14 amino acids. The chain's CDR3 is CASSERGMNTEAFF. The CDR3, as DNA: TGTGCCAGCAGTGAACGGGGGATGAACACTGAAGCTTTCTTT.

This clone was recorded only once. The chain uses TRBV29-1 and TRBJ1-4; 10 bases agree with TRBD1. The germline CDR1 and CDR2 sequences are SQVTM and ANQGSEA. J gave up 8 bases and V 7 bases, and 10 bases lay outside the gene matches. This CDR3 has 14 amino acids. The CDR3: CSAYPGQGYEKLFF. As DNA, the CDR3 is TGCAGCGCCTACCCGGGACAGGGGTACGAAAAACTGTTTTTT.

The chain employs TRBV2 and TRBJ2-2, with D tentatively TRBD2 (7 bases). Germline loops: CDR1 SNHLY, CDR2 FYNNEI. V lost 7 bases, J lost 4 bases, and 16 bases lay in between. The CDR3 loop spans 15 amino acids. For the CDR3, the DNA is TGTGCCAGCATGGGGGGGGCCAGCGGCACCGGGGAGCTGTTTTTT. Its protein is CASMGGASGTGELFF.

The chain recombines TRBV13 with TRBJ2-7, with 9 bases fitting TRBD2. Germline loops: CDR1 PRHDT, CDR2 FYEKMQ (reference sequence). The V gene end was trimmed by 2 bases and the J gene end by 7 bases; junction bases not matched to a gene: 15. The CDR3 covers 17 residues. For the CDR3, the DNA is TGTGCCAGCAGCTTATCCTCGGGAGTAGCGGGAGTCAAAGAGCAGTACTTC. Translation gives CASSLSSGVAGVKEQYF.

The chain carries TRBV5-1 and TRBJ2-5; maybe TRBD1 (5 bases). CDR1 SGHRS and CDR2 YFSETQ come from the germline V gene. The CDR3 is 14 amino acids. The V end lost 0 bases, the J end lost 5 bases, and 11 bases lay between the germline ends. The CDR3 coding sequence is TGCGCCAGCAGCTTGGTTTCAGGGCGCGAGACCCAGTACTTC. Protein: CASSLVSGRETQYF.

This chain links TRBV7-8 with TRBJ2-1; 11 bases are a match to TRBD2. V shed 1 base and J 4 bases; nucleotides not matched to a gene: 6. The V gene's germline CDR1 is SGHVS and CDR2 FQNEAQ. The CDR3 has 17 residues. This CDR3 reads CASSLGRLAGGYNEQFF. In DNA form, the CDR3 reads TGTGCCAGCAGCTTAGGCCGCCTAGCGGGGGGTTACAATGAGCAGTTCTTC.

V and J are TRBV9 and TRBJ1-6, with TRBD1 matching over 7 bases. The CDR3 contains 14 residues. Germline loops: CDR1 SGDLS, CDR2 YYNGEE. With V trimmed by 2 bases and J by 6 bases, 2 bases remained unmatched. The CDR3 region is CASSVGTANSPLHF. In nucleotides, the CDR3 is TGTGCCAGCAGCGTCGGGACAGCTAATTCACCCCTCCACTTT.

The chain is built from TRBV9 and TRBJ1-2; 7 bases line up with TRBD1. Germline V gives CDR1 SGDLS, CDR2 YYNGEE. Losses at the gene ends were 3 bases for V and 0 bases for J; bases not matched to a gene: 8. The CDR3 spans 16 residues. The CDR3 nucleotides are TGTGCCAGCAGCGGAGAGGGGGCTCTAACTAACTATGGCTACACCTTC. Amino acid sequence: CASSGEGALTNYGYTF.

The chain carries TRBV20-1 and TRBJ2-5; D unclear. There are 14 residues in the CDR3. The V and J ends lost 3 bases and 5 bases respectively, with 16 bases between them. The germline CDR1 and CDR2 sequences are DFQATT and SNEGSKA (reference sequence). DNA for the CDR3: TGCAGTGCTAGTATTAGCCGCAGAATGGAGACCCAGTACTTC. Its translation: CSASISRRMETQYF.

This sequence joins TRBV27 and TRBJ1-1, with D possibly being TRBD1 (6 bases). This CDR3 region has 15 residues. Germline V gives CDR1 MNHEY, CDR2 SMNVEV (reference sequence). V was clipped by 5 bases and J by 4 bases, with 17 bases between them. The CDR3 loop is CASSPFGGAPTEAFF. The CDR3 DNA follows: TGTGCCAGCAGTCCATTCGGGGGGGCGCCCACTGAAGCTTTCTTT.